This entry lists 6 T cell receptor beta chains sequenced from one sample in a study of T cell repertoires in cytomegalovirus infection. TCRdb re-called the reads with MiXCR, one entry per CDR3 protein. Here the sample spans 300,000 to 400,000 distinct CDR3 sequences, more than 9% being singletons. Source material: PBMCs. These receptors were taken from a human donor in good health (CMV status not recorded). Some clones in this sample may be carry-over from other donors' samples.

This clonotype came up many times. V gene TRBV7-2 combines with J gene TRBJ1-4; D call uncertain. The germline gives CDR1 SGHTA, CDR2 FQGNSA. V lost 5 bases and J 3 bases, leaving 13 bases between the germline ends. This CDR3 contains 15 residues. Written as DNA, the CDR3 is TGTGCCAGCAGCCCCCTTGGAGGGCCTAATGAAAAACTGTTTTTT. This encodes CASSPLGGPNEKLFF.

This clonotype was observed a handful of times. The chain has TRBV7-6 and TRBJ2-1; D not resolved. The germline gives CDR1 SGHVS, CDR2 FNYEAQ. The CDR3 contains 13 residues. The germline V and J ends were trimmed by 5 bases and 9 bases, with 14 bases remaining between them. CDR3 DNA sequence: TGTGCCAGCAGCCGTGCTCCGGGCGGTGAGCAGTTCTTC. It is translated as CASSRAPGGEQFF.

The chain joins TRBV27 to TRBJ2-3; D might be TRBD2 (6 bases). Germline CDR1 reads MNHEY; CDR2 reads SMNVEV (reference sequence). Trimming shortened V by 2 bases and J by 8 bases, and 11 bases separated the two germline ends. The CDR3 totals 13 residues. The CDR3 DNA reads TGTGCCAGCAGTTTAGCGGGGCGGGGTACGCAGTATTTT. Its protein product is CASSLAGRGTQYF.

CDR3 in amino acids: CSVDRSMNTEAFF. The CDR3 region has the DNA TGCAGCGTTGACAGGTCCATGAACACTGAAGCTTTCTTT. This chain uses TRBV29-1 with TRBJ1-1, with D unclear. CDR1 SQVTM and CDR2 ANQGSEA come from the germline V gene. This CDR3 has 13 amino acids. Deletions cut 3 bases from V and 0 bases from J, with 8 bases between.

The rearrangement links TRBV2 to TRBJ1-6; 11 nucleotides line up with TRBD1. Germline CDR1 and CDR2: SNHLY and FYNNEI. The CDR3 runs to 14 residues. The trim removed 3 bases at V and 14 bases at J, leaving 6 bases unmatched. CDR3 DNA: TGTGCCAGCAGTGAGGACAGGGGGCGGGGAGCCCTCCACTTT. Its translation is CASSEDRGRGALHF.

This clonotype was seen a few times. The rearrangement joins TRBV20-1 to TRBJ1-2, with 10 nucleotides matching TRBD1. The germline gives CDR1 DFQATT, CDR2 SNEGSKA (reference sequence). This CDR3 contains 13 residues. J lost 4 bases, V lost 5 bases, and 4 bases had no gene match. CDR3 region: CSASDRGSYGYTF. The CDR3 region has the DNA TGCAGTGCTTCGGACAGGGGGAGCTATGGCTACACCTTC.